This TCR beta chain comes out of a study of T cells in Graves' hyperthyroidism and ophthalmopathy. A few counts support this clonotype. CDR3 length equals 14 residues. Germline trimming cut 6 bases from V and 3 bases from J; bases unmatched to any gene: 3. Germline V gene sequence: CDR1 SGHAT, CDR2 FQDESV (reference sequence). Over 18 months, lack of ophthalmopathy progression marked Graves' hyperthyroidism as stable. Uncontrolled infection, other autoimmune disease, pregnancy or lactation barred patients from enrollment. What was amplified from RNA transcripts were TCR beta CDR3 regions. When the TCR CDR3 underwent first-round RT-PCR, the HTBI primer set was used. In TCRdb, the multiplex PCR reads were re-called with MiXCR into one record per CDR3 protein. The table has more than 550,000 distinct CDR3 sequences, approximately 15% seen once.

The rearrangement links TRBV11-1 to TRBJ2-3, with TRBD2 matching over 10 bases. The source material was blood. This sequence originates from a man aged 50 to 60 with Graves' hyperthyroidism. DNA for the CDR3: TGTGCCAGCAGGCGGACTAGCGGAACAGATACGCAGTATTTT. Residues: CASRRTSGTDTQYF.